This is a list of T cell receptor beta chains from one sample in a study of blood T cell repertoires in COVID-19. Repertoires were generated with immunoSEQ multiplex PCR, while TCRdb's copy carries only in-frame clones and drops some. The sample has hundreds of thousands of clones; 80% to 90% are singletons. Sequenced: peripheral blood. The receptors derive from a man aged 18 to 30 with COVID-19, enrolled during active disease. The CDR3 runs from the conserved cysteine through the conserved F or W. Each record gives: clone size, J gene, D gene, V gene, CDR3 protein, CDR3 DNA. A D gene is named only where the DNA matches it firmly. Expanded clones get a size class; other rows say once, few or many, or leave the size out.

NA	TRBJ1-2	TRBD1	TRBV3-1/TRBV3-2	CASSLTGVNGYTF	TGTGCCAGCAGCCTGACAGGGGTAAATGGCTACACCTTC
NA	TRBJ1-5	NA	TRBV11-2	CASSPGGHQPQHF	TGTGCCAGCAGCCCGGGGGGACATCAGCCCCAGCATTTT
NA	TRBJ2-5	NA	TRBV19	CASSIGGTRQETQYF	TGTGCCAGTAGTATAGGAGGGACACGGCAAGAGACCCAGTACTTC
NA	TRBJ1-4	TRBD1	TRBV6-5	CASSSSHGTGNEKLFF	TGTGCCAGCAGTTCCTCCCACGGGACAGGGAATGAAAAACTGTTTTTT
NA	TRBJ1-2	NA	TRBV2	CASRGTHPGDGYTF	TGTGCCAGCAGGGGGACTCACCCCGGGGATGGCTACACCTTC
NA	TRBJ1-5	TRBD1	TRBV2	CASSEGTGIRQPQHF	TGTGCCAGCAGTGAAGGGACAGGGATACGTCAGCCCCAGCATTTT
once	TRBJ2-7	NA	TRBV27	CASSLGTGLLQYF	TGTGCCAGCAGTTTGGGTACAGGGCTGCTGCAGTACTTC
NA	TRBJ1-6	NA	TRBV10-1	CASTSDLYSPLHF	TGCGCCAGCACGTCAGATTTATATTCACCCCTCCACTTT
NA	TRBJ2-7	TRBD2	TRBV9	CASSVAAAGVSYEQYF	TGTGCCAGCAGCGTAGCGGCAGCGGGGGTTAGCTACGAGCAGTACTTC
NA	TRBJ2-7	TRBD1	TRBV28	CATKDRSIYEQYF	TGTGCCACCAAGGACAGGTCCATCTACGAGCAGTACTTC
NA	TRBJ1-5	TRBD1	TRBV7-9	CASSSHGTGEGPQHF	TGTGCCAGCAGCTCCCACGGGACAGGGGAAGGGCCCCAGCATTTT
NA	TRBJ2-1	NA	TRBV7-8	CASSPSDLYNEQFF	TGTGCCAGCAGCCCATCGGACTTATACAATGAGCAGTTCTTC
NA	TRBJ2-7	NA	TRBV22-1	CPGSARGDATYEQYF	TGTCCTGGGAGCGCACGCGGGGACGCAACCTACGAGCAGTACTTC
NA	TRBJ2-2	TRBD2	TRBV28	CASSPLRGLAGSLNTGELFF	TGTGCCAGCAGTCCACTCCGAGGACTAGCGGGAAGCTTAAACACCGGGGAGCTGTTTTTT
NA	TRBJ1-1	TRBD1	TRBV11-1	CASSARQGNTEAFF	TGTGCCAGCAGCGCTAGACAGGGAAACACTGAAGCTTTCTTT
NA	TRBJ2-1	NA	TRBV5-8	CASSLGFSSGDSYNEQFF	TGTGCCAGCAGCTTGGGGTTTAGTTCGGGGGACTCCTACAATGAGCAGTTCTTC
NA	TRBJ2-3	NA	TRBV2	CASSESPRRGLGDTQYF	TGTGCCAGCAGTGAAAGCCCCCGACGGGGGTTGGGGGATACGCAGTATTTT
NA	TRBJ2-7	TRBD1	TRBV5-1	CASSPVRDRGTYEQYF	TGCGCCAGCTCGCCCGTCCGGGACAGGGGTACCTACGAGCAGTACTTC
NA	TRBJ1-2	NA	TRBV19	CASSITGHYRDGYTF	TGTGCCAGTAGTATAACGGGACATTATAGGGATGGCTACACCTTC
NA	TRBJ2-7	TRBD1	TRBV5-1	CASKGGTRQGGEQYF	TGCGCCAGCAAGGGCGGTACGAGACAGGGTGGGGAGCAGTACTTC
few	TRBJ2-3	NA	TRBV27	CASSPNTDTQYF	TGTGCCAGCAGTCCAAACACAGATACGCAGTATTTT
NA	TRBJ1-3	NA	TRBV25-1	CASSVVGDSGNTIYF	TGTGCCAGCAGTGTGGTCGGAGATTCTGGAAACACCATATATTTT
NA	TRBJ1-5	TRBD1	TRBV19	CASSTTGGHQPQHF	TGTGCCAGTAGTACGACAGGGGGCCATCAGCCCCAGCATTTT
few	TRBJ1-5	TRBD1	TRBV6-1	CASSEGAGGVYQPQHF	TGTGCCAGCAGTGAAGGGGCAGGGGGCGTATATCAGCCCCAGCATTTT
once	TRBJ2-5	NA	TRBV11-3	CASSLLEWASQETQYF	TGTGCCAGCAGTCTCTTGGAATGGGCGTCACAAGAGACCCAGTACTTC
NA	TRBJ2-1	TRBD2	TRBV5-4	CASSLQTSGLNEQFF	TGTGCCAGCAGCTTACAGACTAGCGGGTTGAATGAGCAGTTCTTC
NA	TRBJ1-2	NA	TRBV7-9	CASSLGEGDGYTF	TGTGCCAGCAGCTTAGGAGAGGGAGATGGCTACACCTTC
NA	TRBJ2-1	NA	TRBV18	CASSPFEGDEQFF	TGTGCCAGCTCTCCTTTTGAGGGAGATGAGCAGTTCTTC
once	TRBJ2-7	NA	TRBV5-4	CASSLGTSRVEQYF	TGTGCCAGCAGCTTGGGCACTAGCAGGGTGGAGCAGTACTTC
NA	TRBJ1-5	NA	TRBV18	CASSPTGLQEPQHF	TGTGCCAGCTCACCCACAGGGTTACAGGAGCCCCAGCATTTT
NA	TRBJ2-2	TRBD2	TRBV4-2	CASSQGPAGANTGELFF	TGTGCCAGCAGCCAAGGACCAGCGGGAGCGAACACCGGGGAGCTGTTTTTT
NA	TRBJ1-5	TRBD1	TRBV19	CASRSGTGVDQPQHF	TGTGCCAGTAGATCCGGGACAGGGGTAGATCAGCCCCAGCATTTT
NA	TRBJ2-1	NA	TRBV11-2	CASSRVDEQFF	TGTGCCAGCAGCCGAGTCGATGAGCAGTTCTTC
NA	TRBJ2-5	NA	TRBV20-1	CSASATAYQETQYF	TGCAGTGCTAGTGCGACAGCGTACCAAGAGACCCAGTACTTC
NA	TRBJ1-6	NA	TRBV7-8	CASSPFTTSNSPLHF	TGTGCCAGCAGCCCCTTTACAACCTCTAATTCACCCCTCCACTTT
NA	TRBJ2-5	TRBD2	TRBV10-1	CASSESRTSGSKTGTQYF	TGCGCCAGCAGTGAGTCGCGGACTAGCGGGTCCAAGACGGGGACCCAGTACTTC
NA	TRBJ2-2	NA	TRBV10-2	CASGRGRGELFF	TGCGCCAGTGGCAGGGGTAGGGGGGAGCTGTTTTTT
NA	TRBJ1-2	NA	TRBV19	CASSPGLTNYGYTF	TGTGCCAGTAGTCCAGGTTTAACTAACTATGGCTACACCTTC
NA	TRBJ2-2	TRBD1	TRBV7-9	CASSFLFRGTANTGELFF	TGTGCCAGCAGCTTTCTCTTCAGGGGGACGGCGAACACCGGGGAGCTGTTTTTT
NA	TRBJ2-7	NA	TRBV3-1/TRBV3-2	CASSQLGGGSYEQYF	TGTGCCAGCAGCCAACTAGGGGGGGGCTCCTACGAGCAGTACTTC
NA	TRBJ2-7	NA	TRBV5-5	CASSWGRSYEQYF	TGTGCCAGCAGCTGGGGCAGATCCTACGAGCAGTACTTC
NA	TRBJ1-4	NA	TRBV5-1	CASSSRPHKSNEKLFF	TGCGCCAGCAGCTCACGCCCCCACAAATCTAATGAAAAACTGTTTTTT
NA	TRBJ1-2	NA	TRBV10-2	CASSEQDFYGYTF	TGCGCCAGCAGTGAACAGGATTTCTATGGCTACACCTTC
NA	TRBJ2-7	NA	TRBV7-9	CASSPVRWTETTPYEQYF	TGTGCCAGCAGCCCTGTACGGTGGACGGAGACTACTCCTTACGAGCAGTACTTC
NA	TRBJ2-3	NA	TRBV2	CASSAGDTQYF	TGTGCCAGCAGTGCGGGAGATACGCAGTATTTT
NA	TRBJ1-4	TRBD1	TRBV5-1	CASSLYGTGTPNEKLFF	TGCGCCAGCAGCTTGTATGGGACAGGGACACCTAATGAAAAACTGTTTTTT
NA	TRBJ2-7	TRBD1	TRBV5-4	CASSRDRGLEQYF	TGTGCCAGCAGCCGGGACAGGGGGCTCGAGCAGTACTTC